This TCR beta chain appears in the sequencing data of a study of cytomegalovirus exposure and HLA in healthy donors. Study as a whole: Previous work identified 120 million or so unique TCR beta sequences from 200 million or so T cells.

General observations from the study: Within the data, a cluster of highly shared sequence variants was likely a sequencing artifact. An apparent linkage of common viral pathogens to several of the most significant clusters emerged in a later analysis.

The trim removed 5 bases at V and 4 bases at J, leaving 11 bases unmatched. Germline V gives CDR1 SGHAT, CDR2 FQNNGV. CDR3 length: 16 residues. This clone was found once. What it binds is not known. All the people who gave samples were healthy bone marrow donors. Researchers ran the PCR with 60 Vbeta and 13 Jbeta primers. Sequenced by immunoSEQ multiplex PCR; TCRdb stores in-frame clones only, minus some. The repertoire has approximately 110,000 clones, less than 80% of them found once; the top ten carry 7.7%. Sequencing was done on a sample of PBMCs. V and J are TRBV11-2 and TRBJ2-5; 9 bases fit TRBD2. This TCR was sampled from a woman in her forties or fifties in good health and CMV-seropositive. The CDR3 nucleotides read TGTGCCAGCAGCCCCAGGTCCGCGGGAGGGCGAGAGACCCAGTACTTC. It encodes CASSPRSAGGRETQYF. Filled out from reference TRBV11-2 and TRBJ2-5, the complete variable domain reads EAGVAQSPRYKIIEKRQSVAFWCNPISGHATLYWYQQILGQGPKLLIQFQNNGVVDDSQLPKDRFSAERLKGVDSTLKIQPAKLEDSAVYLCASSPRSAGGRETQYFGPGTRLLVL.